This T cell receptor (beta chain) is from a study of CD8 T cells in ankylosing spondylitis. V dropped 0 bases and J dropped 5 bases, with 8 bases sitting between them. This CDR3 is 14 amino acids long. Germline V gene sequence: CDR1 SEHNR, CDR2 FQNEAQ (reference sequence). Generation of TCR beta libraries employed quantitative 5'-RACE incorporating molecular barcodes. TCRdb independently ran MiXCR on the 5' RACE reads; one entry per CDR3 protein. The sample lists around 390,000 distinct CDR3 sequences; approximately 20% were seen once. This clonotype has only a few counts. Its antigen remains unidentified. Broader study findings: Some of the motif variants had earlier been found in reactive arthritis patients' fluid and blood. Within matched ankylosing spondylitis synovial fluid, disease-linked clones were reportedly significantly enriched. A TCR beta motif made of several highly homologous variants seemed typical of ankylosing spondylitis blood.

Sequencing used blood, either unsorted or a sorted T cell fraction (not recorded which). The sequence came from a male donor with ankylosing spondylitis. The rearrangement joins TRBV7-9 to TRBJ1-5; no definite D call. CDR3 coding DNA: TGTGCCAGCAGCTTAGCGGGGAGGGATCAGCCCCAGCATTTT. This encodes CASSLAGRDQPQHF.